The sequence of this T cell receptor beta chain was determined in a study of T cell responses to AZD1222 COVID-19 vaccine. Concerning this clone itself: It is likely a read error, because the conserved phenylalanine at the end of the CDR3 is missing. The DNA is omitted, as the CDR3 cannot be located on it reliably, and the CDR3 follows TCRdb's listing.

Germline-derived CDR1 and CDR2 are LNHDA and SQIVND (reference sequence). The CDR3 spans 12 amino acids, including both terminal residues. Clones were sequenced by immunoSEQ multiplex PCR, and TCRdb holds only the in-frame ones, with some missing. The table records more than 140,000 clones, around 91% of them present only once. The chain is built from TRBV19 and TRBJ1-2; TRBD1 is taken as the D call from the table, unchecked against the DNA. The sequence was collected from an adult in good health. The material sequenced was peripheral blood, taken on day 0 of AZD1222 vaccination. CDR3 protein: CASSEDRGSFRE.